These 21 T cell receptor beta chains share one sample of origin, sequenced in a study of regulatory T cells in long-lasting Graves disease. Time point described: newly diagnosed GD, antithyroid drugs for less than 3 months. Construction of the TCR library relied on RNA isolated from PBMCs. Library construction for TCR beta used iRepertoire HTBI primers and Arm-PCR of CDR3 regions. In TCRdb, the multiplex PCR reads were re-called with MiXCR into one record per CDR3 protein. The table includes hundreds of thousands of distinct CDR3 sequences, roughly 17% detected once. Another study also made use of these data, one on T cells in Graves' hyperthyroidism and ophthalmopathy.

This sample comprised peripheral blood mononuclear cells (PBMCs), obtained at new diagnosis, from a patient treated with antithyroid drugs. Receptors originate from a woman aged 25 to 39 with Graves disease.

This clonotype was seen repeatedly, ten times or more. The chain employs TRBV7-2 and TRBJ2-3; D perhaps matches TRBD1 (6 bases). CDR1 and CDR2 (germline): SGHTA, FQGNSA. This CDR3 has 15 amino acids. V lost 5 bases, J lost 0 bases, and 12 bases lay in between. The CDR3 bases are TGTGCCAGCAGCCTGTACAGGGACAGCACAGATACGCAGTATTTT. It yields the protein CASSLYRDSTDTQYF.

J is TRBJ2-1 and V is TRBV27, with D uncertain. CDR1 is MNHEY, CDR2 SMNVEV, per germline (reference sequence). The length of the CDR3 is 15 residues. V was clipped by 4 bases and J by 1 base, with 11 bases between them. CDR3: CASSYPGYSYNEQFF. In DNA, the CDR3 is TGTGCCAGCAGTTACCCTGGATATTCCTACAATGAGCAGTTCTTC.

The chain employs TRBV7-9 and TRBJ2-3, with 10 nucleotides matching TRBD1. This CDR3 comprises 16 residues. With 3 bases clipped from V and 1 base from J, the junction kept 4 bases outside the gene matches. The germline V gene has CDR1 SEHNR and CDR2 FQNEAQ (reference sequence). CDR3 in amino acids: CASSFSGQGGTDTQYF. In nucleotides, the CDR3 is TGTGCCAGCAGCTTTTCCGGACAGGGGGGCACAGATACGCAGTATTTT. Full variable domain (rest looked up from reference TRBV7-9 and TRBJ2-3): DTGVSQNPRHKITKRGQNVTFRCDPISEHNRLYWYRQTLGQGPEFLTYFQNEAQLEKSRLLSDRFSAERPKGSFSTLEIQRTEQGDSAMYLCASSFSGQGGTDTQYFGPGTRLTVL.

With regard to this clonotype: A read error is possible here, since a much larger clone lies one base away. The CDR3, as DNA: TGTGCCAGCACCAGAACCGGGGAGCTGTTTTTT. Amino acids: CASTRTGELFF. The genes are TRBV6-1 and TRBJ2-2; no clear D. The CDR3 covers 11 residues. Between the trimmed V and J ends, which lost 7 bases and 5 bases, there was a span of 5 bases. CDR1 is MNHNS, CDR2 SASEGT, per germline.

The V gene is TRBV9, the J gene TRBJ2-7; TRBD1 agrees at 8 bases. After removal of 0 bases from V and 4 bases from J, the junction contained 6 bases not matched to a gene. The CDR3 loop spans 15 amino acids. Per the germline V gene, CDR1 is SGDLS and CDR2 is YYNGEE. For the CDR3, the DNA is TGTGCCAGCAGCGTAGCTTCAGGGGGCAGGTACGAGCAGTACTTC. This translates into CASSVASGGRYEQYF.

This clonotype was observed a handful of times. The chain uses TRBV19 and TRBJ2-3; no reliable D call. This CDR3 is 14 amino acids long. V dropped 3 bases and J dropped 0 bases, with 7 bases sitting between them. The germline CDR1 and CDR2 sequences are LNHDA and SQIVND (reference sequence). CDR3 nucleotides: TGTGCCAGTAGTATCTCGCGTAGCACAGATACGCAGTATTTT. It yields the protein CASSISRSTDTQYF.

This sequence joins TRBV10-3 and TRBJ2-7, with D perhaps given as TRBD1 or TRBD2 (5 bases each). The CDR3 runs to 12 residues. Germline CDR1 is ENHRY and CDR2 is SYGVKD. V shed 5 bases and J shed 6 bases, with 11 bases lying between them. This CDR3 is CAISPGQSEQYF. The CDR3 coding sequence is TGTGCCATCAGTCCGGGGCAGTCCGAGCAGTACTTC.

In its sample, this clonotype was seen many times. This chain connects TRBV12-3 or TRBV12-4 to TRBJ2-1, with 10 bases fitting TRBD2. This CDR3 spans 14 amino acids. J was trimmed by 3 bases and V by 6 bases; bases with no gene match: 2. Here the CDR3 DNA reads TGTGCCAGCAGACGGACTAGCGGCTACAATGAGCAGTTCTTC. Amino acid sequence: CASRRTSGYNEQFF.

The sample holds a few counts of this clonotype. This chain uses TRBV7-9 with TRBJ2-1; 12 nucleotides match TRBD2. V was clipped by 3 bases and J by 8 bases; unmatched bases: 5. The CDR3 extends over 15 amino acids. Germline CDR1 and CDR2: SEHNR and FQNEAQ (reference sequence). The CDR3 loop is CASSFWTSGTDEQFF. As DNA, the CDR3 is TGTGCCAGCAGCTTCTGGACTAGCGGGACGGATGAGCAGTTCTTC.

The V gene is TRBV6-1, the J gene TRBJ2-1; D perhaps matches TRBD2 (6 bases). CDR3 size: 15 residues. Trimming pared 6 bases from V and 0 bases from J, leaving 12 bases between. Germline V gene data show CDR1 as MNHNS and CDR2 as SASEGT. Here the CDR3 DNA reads TGTGCCAGCAGGGGGACTCTCAGCTCCTACAATGAGCAGTTCTTC. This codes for CASRGTLSSYNEQFF.

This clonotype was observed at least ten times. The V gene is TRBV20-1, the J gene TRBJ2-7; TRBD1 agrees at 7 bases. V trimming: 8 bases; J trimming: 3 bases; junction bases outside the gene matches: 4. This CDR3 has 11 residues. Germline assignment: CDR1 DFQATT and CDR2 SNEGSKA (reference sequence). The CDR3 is CSWDRLYEQYF. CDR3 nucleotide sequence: TGCAGTTGGGACAGACTCTACGAGCAGTACTTC.

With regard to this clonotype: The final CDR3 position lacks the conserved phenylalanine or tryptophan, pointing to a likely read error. Here the CDR3 reads CASSPALQNTGELFS. The CDR3 coding sequence is TGTGCCAGCTCACCAGCACTACAGAACACCGGGGAGCTGTTTTCT. The chain links TRBV18 to TRBJ2-2, with no clear D. Trimming cost V 2 bases and J 1 base, with 8 bases left between them. CDR3 length: 15 residues. In germline, CDR1 is KGHSH, CDR2 LQKENI.

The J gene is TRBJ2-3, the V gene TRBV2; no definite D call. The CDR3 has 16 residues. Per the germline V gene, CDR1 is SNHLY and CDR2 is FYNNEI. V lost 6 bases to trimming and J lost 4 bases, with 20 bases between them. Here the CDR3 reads CASSLPLGPSADTQYF. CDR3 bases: TGTGCCAGCAGCCTACCCCTCGGGCCCAGTGCAGATACGCAGTATTTT.

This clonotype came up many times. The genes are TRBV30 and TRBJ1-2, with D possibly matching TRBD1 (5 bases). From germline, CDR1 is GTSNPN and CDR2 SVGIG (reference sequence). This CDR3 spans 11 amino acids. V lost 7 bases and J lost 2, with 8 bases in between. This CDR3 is CASSGNYGYTF. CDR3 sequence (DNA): TGTGCCTCCTCAGGGAACTATGGCTACACCTTC.

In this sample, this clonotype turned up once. CDR3 loop: CASSRQGGDEQFF. The CDR3 coding sequence is TGCGCCAGCAGCCGACAGGGCGGGGATGAGCAGTTCTTC. The chain recombines TRBV5-1 with TRBJ2-1; the D gene is possibly TRBD1 (7 bases). The CDR3 loop spans 13 amino acids. Per the germline V gene, CDR1 is SGHRS and CDR2 is YFSETQ. Trimming cost V 4 bases and J 8 bases, with 13 bases left between them.

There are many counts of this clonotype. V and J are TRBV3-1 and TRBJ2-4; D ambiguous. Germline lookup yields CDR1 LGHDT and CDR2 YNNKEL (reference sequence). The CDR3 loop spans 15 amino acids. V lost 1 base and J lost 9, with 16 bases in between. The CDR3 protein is CASSQGLWPGGIQYF. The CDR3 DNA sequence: TGTGCCAGCAGCCAAGGCCTGTGGCCGGGTGGCATTCAGTACTTC.

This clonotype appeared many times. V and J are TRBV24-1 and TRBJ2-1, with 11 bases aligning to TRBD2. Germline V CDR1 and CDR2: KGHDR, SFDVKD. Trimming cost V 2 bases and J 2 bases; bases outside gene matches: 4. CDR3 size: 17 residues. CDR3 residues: CATSDSLTSGAYNEQFF. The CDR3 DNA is TGTGCCACCAGTGATTCACTGACTAGCGGGGCCTACAATGAGCAGTTCTTC.

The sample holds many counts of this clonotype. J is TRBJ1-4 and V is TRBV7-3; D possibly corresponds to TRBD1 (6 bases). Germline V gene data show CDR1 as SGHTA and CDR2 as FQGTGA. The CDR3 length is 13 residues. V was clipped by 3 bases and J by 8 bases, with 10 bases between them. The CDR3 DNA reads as TGTGCCAGCAGCTTGGCCCAGGGGGAAAAACTGTTTTTT. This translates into CASSLAQGEKLFF.

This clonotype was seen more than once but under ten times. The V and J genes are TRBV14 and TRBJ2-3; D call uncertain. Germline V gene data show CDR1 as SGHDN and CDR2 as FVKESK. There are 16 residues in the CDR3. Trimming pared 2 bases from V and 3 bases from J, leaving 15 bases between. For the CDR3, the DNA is TGTGCCAGCAGCCAAAGAGGATCTCCTCTGACAGATACGCAGTATTTT. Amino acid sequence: CASSQRGSPLTDTQYF. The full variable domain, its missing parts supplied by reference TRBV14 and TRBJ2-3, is EAGVTQFPSHSVIEKGQTVTLRCDPISGHDNLYWYRRVMGKEIKFLLHFVKESKQDESGMPNNRFLAERTGGTYSTLKVQPAELEDSGVYFCASSQRGSPLTDTQYFGPGTRLTVL.

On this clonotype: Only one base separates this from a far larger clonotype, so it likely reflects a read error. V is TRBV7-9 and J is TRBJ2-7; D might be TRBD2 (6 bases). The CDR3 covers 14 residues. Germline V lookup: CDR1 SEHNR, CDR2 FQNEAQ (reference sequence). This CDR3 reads CASSARETLYGQYF. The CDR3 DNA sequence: TGTGCCAGCAGCGCCCGGGAGACACTCTACGGGCAGTACTTC.

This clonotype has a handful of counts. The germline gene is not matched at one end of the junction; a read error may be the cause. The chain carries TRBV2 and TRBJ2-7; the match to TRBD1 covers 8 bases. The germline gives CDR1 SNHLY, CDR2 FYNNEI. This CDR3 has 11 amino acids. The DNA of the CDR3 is TGTGCCAGCAGTGAAAACAGGGGGACACTCTTC. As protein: CASSENRGTLF.